These 28 T cell receptor beta chains were all obtained from the same sample, sequenced in a study of CD4 and CD8 cells across lung adenocarcinoma regions. TCRdb analysed the PCR reads with MiXCR anew, one entry per CDR3 protein. The table includes over 3,500 distinct CDR3 sequences, 52% detected once. Sequenced sample: CD4+ T cells from the center of a lung tumor. These receptors were collected from a female donor with lung adenocarcinoma. The CD4 and CD8 labels of this study may be unreliable.

By share, this clonotype counts as medium-sized. The V gene is TRBV4-1, the J gene TRBJ1-4; a weak D match, TRBD1 (5 bases). Trimming cost V 5 bases and J 7 bases, with 14 bases left between them. The CDR3 has 14 residues. Germline CDR1 MGHRA, CDR2 YSYEKL. CDR3 coding DNA: TGCGCCAGCAGCTCCTCGGGGGGTTCTGAAAAACTGTTTTTT. It codes for CASSSSGGSEKLFF.

This clonotype rates as medium-sized. The V call is TRBV6-5, the J call TRBJ1-1; 7 nucleotides agree with TRBD1. CDR1 and CDR2 from the germline V gene are MNHEY and SVGAGI. The CDR3 extends over 14 amino acids. J gave up 0 bases and V 5 bases, and 3 bases lay outside the gene matches. CDR3 loop: CASSQGGLNTEAFF. CDR3 DNA sequence: TGTGCCAGCAGTCAGGGGGGCTTGAACACTGAAGCTTTCTTT.

This chain connects TRBV10-2 to TRBJ2-3; a possible D gene is TRBD1 (6 bases). Between the trimmed V and J ends, which lost 3 bases and 9 bases, there was a span of 10 bases. CDR1 and CDR2 (germline): WSHSY, SAAADI. The CDR3 runs 12 residues. CDR3 sequence reads: CASSEGGETQYF. The DNA of the CDR3 is TGCGCCAGCAGTGAAGGGGGAGAGACGCAGTATTTT.

The rearrangement links TRBV4-1 to TRBJ2-1; 7 bases are shared with TRBD2. This CDR3 is built from 16 residues. Looked up from germline, CDR1 is MGHRA and CDR2 is YSYEKL. The J segment lost 2 bases and the V segment lost 4 bases, leaving 8 bases of the junction unmatched. The CDR3 coding sequence is TGCGCCAGCAGCCCCCCGGAGCGGGGTGCCTACAATGAGCAGTTCTTC. Its protein product is CASSPPERGAYNEQFF.

V is TRBV6-1 and J is TRBJ2-2, with 12 bases matching TRBD2. In germline, CDR1 is MNHNS, CDR2 SASEGT. There are 15 residues in the CDR3. The V segment lost 6 bases and the J segment 2 bases; nucleotides outside the gene matches: 1. Written as DNA, the CDR3 is TGTGCCAGCAGCGGACTAGCGGGAAACACCGGGGAGCTGTTTTTT. Protein sequence: CASSGLAGNTGELFF.

V gene TRBV27 combines with J gene TRBJ2-1; 15 bases map to TRBD2. Germline assignment: CDR1 MNHEY and CDR2 SMNVEV (reference sequence). The CDR3 runs 17 residues. The ends lost 6 bases at V and 8 bases at J; junction bases unmatched: 11. The CDR3 DNA reads as TGTGCCAGCAGGGCGACCGGACTAGCGGGGGGGCCCGATGAGCAGTTCTTC. As protein: CASRATGLAGGPDEQFF.

In its sample, this clonotype is medium-sized. CDR3 sequence (DNA): TGTGCCATCAGGACGACTAGCGGAGTAGATACGCAGTATTTT. Translated: CAIRTTSGVDTQYF. The chain is built from TRBV10-3 and TRBJ2-3; 9 nucleotides line up with TRBD2. V lost 6 bases and J lost 5; bases outside the gene matches: 6. The CDR3 totals 14 residues. Germline loops: CDR1 ENHRY, CDR2 SYGVKD.

This clonotype was seen only a few times. The genes are TRBV6-1 and TRBJ2-5, with 10 bases fitting TRBD1. CDR1 and CDR2 (germline): MNHNS, SASEGT. Unmatched junction bases numbered 8, after V lost 5 bases and J lost 11 bases. The CDR3 totals 13 residues. CDR3 nucleotide sequence: TGTGCCAGCAGTACCCGGACAGGGGGTAAGCAGTACTTC. This encodes CASSTRTGGKQYF.

The CDR3 bases are TGCGCCAGCAGTGATTTAGCGGGCGGTACAGATACGCAGTATTTT. Translation gives CASSDLAGGTDTQYF. This chain joins TRBV10-1 and TRBJ2-3; 7 nucleotides align to TRBD2. The V and J ends lost 3 bases and 3 bases, in that order; junction bases with no gene match: 6. Germline CDR1 WNHNN, CDR2 SYGVQD (reference sequence). The CDR3 length is 15 residues.

In its sample, this clonotype ranks as large. The chain uses TRBV6-1 and TRBJ2-1, with 10 bases fitting TRBD1. The V and J ends lost 6 bases and 10 bases, in that order; junction bases with no gene match: 6. The CDR3 runs 13 residues. The germline V gene has CDR1 MNHNS and CDR2 SASEGT. CDR3 coding DNA: TGTGCCAGCAGGGGACAGGGGAGTTACGAGCAGTTCTTC. Its translation: CASRGQGSYEQFF.

On this clonotype: The junction departs from germline at one end; a sequencing error may be responsible. The genes are TRBV23-1 and TRBJ2-3; D may be TRBD1 or TRBD2 (6 bases each). TRBV23-1 is filed as an ORF, its function uncertain. This CDR3 is 14 amino acids long. This chain's CDR3 is CAGDGGEGTDTQYF. The CDR3 DNA reads TGCGCGGGGGACGGGGGCGAGGGCACAGATACCCAGTACTTT.

This clonotype was detected once. This chain uses TRBV6-1 with TRBJ2-2; tentatively, D is TRBD1 or TRBD2 (6 bases each). The J call is uncertain, as TRBJ2-3 better fits the DNA end. The germline V gene has CDR1 MNHNS and CDR2 SASEGT. The CDR3 has 15 amino acids. The CDR3 sequence is CASSGGWGAAGEQYF. The CDR3 DNA is TGTGCCAGCAGTGGCGGATGGGGGGCCGCCGGGGAGCAGTATTTT.

CDR3 sequence: CASSLSIGGGDTQYF. CDR3 nucleotide sequence: TGTGCCAGCAGTTTATCAATAGGGGGCGGAGATACGCAGTATTTT. The chain uses TRBV27 and TRBJ2-3; TRBD1 agrees at 7 bases. This CDR3 contains 15 residues. Trimming at V came to 0 bases and at J to 5 bases, leaving 5 bases not matched to a gene. CDR1 is MNHEY and CDR2 is SMNVEV in the germline V gene (reference sequence).

This clonotype has a handful of counts. This chain joins TRBV27 and TRBJ2-2; possible D gene TRBD2, 5 bases. Germline-derived CDR1 and CDR2 are MNHEY and SMNVEV (reference sequence). V lost 0 bases to trimming and J lost 6 bases, with 5 bases between them. The CDR3 is 13 amino acids. The DNA of the CDR3 is TGTGCCAGCAGTTTATCGAGGGCCGGGGAGCTGTTTTTT. As protein: CASSLSRAGELFF.

CDR3 in amino acids: CASSPSSAGELFF. The CDR3 coding sequence is TGTGCCAGCAGCCCCTCCTCGGCCGGGGAGCTGTTTTTT. The chain uses TRBV7-8 and TRBJ2-2; D is ambiguous. The V and J ends lost 5 bases and 6 bases respectively, with 10 bases between them. The CDR3 sequence is 13 residues long. The germline V gene encodes CDR1 SGHVS and CDR2 FQNEAQ.

A remark on this clonotype: Germline and junction disagree at one end, which may indicate a read error. The chain carries TRBV6-1 and TRBJ2-3; D gene unclear. Germline V CDR1 and CDR2: MNHNS, SASEGT. This CDR3 is built from 17 residues. This CDR3 is CASSLGNEAVSTDAQFF. The CDR3 DNA is TGTGCCAGCAGTCTGGGCAACGAGGCAGTGAGCACAGATGCGCAGTTTTTT.

This clonotype was seen just once. The rearrangement joins TRBV10-2 to TRBJ2-1; D gene uncertain. The J call may be faulty, since TRBJ2-7 better matches the DNA end. CDR1 is WSHSY, CDR2 SAAADI, per germline. The CDR3 consists of 13 residues. CDR3 coding DNA: TGCGCCAGCAGGGCGATGGGTGGCTCCGAGCAGTACTTC. It encodes CASRAMGGSEQYF.

By share, this clonotype ranks as medium-sized (0.01 to 0.1%). V is TRBV27 and J is TRBJ2-3; D gene ambiguous. Germline V CDR1 and CDR2: MNHEY, SMNVEV (reference sequence). With 8 bases removed from V and 2 bases from J, the gap between germline ends came to 17 bases. The CDR3 totals 15 residues. CDR3 sequence (DNA): TGTGCCAGCTTTCTGGCACCACCCTACACAGATACGCAGTATTTT. Translation: CASFLAPPYTDTQYF.

In regard to this clonotype: The junction departs from germline at one end; a sequencing error may be responsible. The genes are TRBV23-1 and TRBJ2-4; 10 bases align to TRBD2. TRBV23-1 is identified as an open reading frame with a role that is uncertain. This CDR3 spans 14 amino acids. CDR3 loop: CARAERGGKDIQYF. The CDR3 DNA is TGCGCCAGGGCCGAGCGGGGGGGCAAAGACATTCAGTACTTT.

This clonotype is deemed medium-sized. The CDR3 here is CASSELTLAWYEQYF. The DNA of the CDR3 is TGTGCCAGCAGTGAATTAACCCTAGCGTGGTACGAGCAGTACTTC. The J gene is TRBJ2-1, the V gene TRBV6-1; maybe TRBD2 (6 bases). TRBJ2-7 matches the DNA end more closely, so the J call is doubtful. Looked up from germline, CDR1 is MNHNS and CDR2 is SASEGT. The CDR3 sequence is 15 residues long.

This clonotype counts as large (0.1 to 1%). The CDR3 here is CASATEGFYNEQFF. Written as DNA, the CDR3 is TGTGCCAGTGCCACGGAGGGATTCTACAATGAGCAGTTCTTC. The chain has TRBV6-5 and TRBJ2-1; possibly TRBD2 for D (6 bases). This CDR3 region has 14 residues. Trimming pared 9 bases from V and 3 bases from J, leaving 15 bases between. The germline V gene encodes CDR1 MNHEY and CDR2 SVGAGI.

The chain couples TRBV7-6 to TRBJ1-1; 7 nucleotides line up with TRBD1. The junction had 10 bases not matched to a gene; V was cut back by 0 bases and J by 6 bases. The CDR3 has 16 residues. Germline CDR1 and CDR2: SGHVS and FNYEAQ. Here the CDR3 DNA reads TGTGCCAGCAGCTTAGCGCTCACCGGGACAGAGGCTGAAGCTTTCTTT. Translating gives CASSLALTGTEAEAFF.

Points on this clonotype: One junction end disagrees with the germline gene, perhaps due to a read error. The rearrangement links TRBV4-1 to TRBJ2-3; perhaps TRBD2 as D (7 bases). There are 16 residues in the CDR3. CDR1 and CDR2 from the germline V gene are MGHRA and YSYEKL. The CDR3 protein is CASRGGGGGGQDTQYF. CDR3 bases: TGCGCCTCTAGGGGGGGCGGGGGCGGTGGCCAAGATACGCAGTATTTC.

This clonotype occurred a few times. V and J are TRBV3-1 and TRBJ2-3, with 9 bases identical to TRBD1. V dropped 0 bases and J dropped 0; count of bases not matched to a gene: 7. This CDR3 comprises 18 residues. Germline V gene lookup returns CDR1 LGHDT and CDR2 YNNKEL (reference sequence). CDR3 in DNA: TGTGCCAGCAGCCAAGATTTTCGGGGACAGGGAAGCACAGATACGCAGTATTTT. Translation gives CASSQDFRGQGSTDTQYF.

The chain uses TRBV6-1 and TRBJ2-1; D may be TRBD1 (5 bases). CDR1 MNHNS and CDR2 SASEGT come from the germline V gene. V lost 8 bases to trimming and J lost 5 bases, with 13 bases between them. The CDR3 has 13 amino acids. CDR3 amino acids: CASGSGPHNEQFF. CDR3 in DNA: TGTGCCAGCGGATCAGGGCCACACAATGAGCAGTTCTTC.

In this sample, this clonotype turned up a few times. The CDR3 region is CAIRGGGSRNWGTDTQYF. CDR3 DNA sequence: TGTGCCATCAGGGGTGGCGGGAGTCGTAATTGGGGCACAGATACGCAGTATTTT. This chain uses TRBV10-3 with TRBJ2-3, with 7 positions matching TRBD2. There are 18 residues in the CDR3. V gave up 6 bases and J gave up 1 base; unmatched junction bases: 16. Germline V gene sequence: CDR1 ENHRY, CDR2 SYGVKD.

This clonotype is labeled medium-sized. V gene TRBV4-2 combines with J gene TRBJ2-1, with 11 bases fitting TRBD2. Germline V gives CDR1 LGHNA, CDR2 YNFKEQ. Trimming at V came to 8 bases and at J to 0 bases, leaving 9 bases not matched to a gene. The CDR3 is 17 residues long. CDR3 coding DNA: TGTGCCAGCTCCTATAGCGGGAGGGTGAGCTCCTACAATGAGCAGTTCTTC. It codes for CASSYSGRVSSYNEQFF.

The rearrangement uses TRBV10-1 and TRBJ2-1; possibly TRBD2 for D (7 bases). Trimming cost V 3 bases and J 1 base, with 16 bases left between them. CDR1 WNHNN and CDR2 SYGVQD come from the germline V gene (reference sequence). The CDR3 totals 17 residues. Written as DNA, the CDR3 is TGCGCCAGCAGTGACCCTAGCGGAGGGGGTTCCTACAATGAGCAGTTCTTC. It yields the protein CASSDPSGGGSYNEQFF.